This T cell receptor beta chain was captured by sequencing in a study of cytomegalovirus exposure and HLA in healthy donors. PCR was performed using 60 Vbeta and 13 Jbeta primers. Produced via immunoSEQ multiplex PCR; TCRdb's table is partial and in-frame only. This sample has fewer than 150,000 clones; approximately 80% occur once, and the top ten carry less than 3%. This clone was counted between two and nine times. Its antigen is not known. Study conclusions and caveats: The study flagged fewer than 200 TCR beta chains as cytomegalovirus-associated.

This clonotype was obtained from a woman aged 40-49 years in good health and CMV-seropositive. The sample consisted of PBMCs.

The CDR3 DNA reads as TGTGCCAGCAGCCCAGACAGGGGGCGGGTCGATGCTGAAGCTTTCTTT. Protein: CASSPDRGRVDAEAFF. J is TRBJ1-1 and V is TRBV5-4; TRBD1 matches at 10 bases. The CDR3 runs 16 residues. Germline V CDR1 and CDR2: SGHNT, YYREEE (reference sequence). Trimming at V came to 4 bases and at J to 6 bases, leaving 12 bases not matched to a gene. Full variable domain (missing parts from reference TRBV5-4 and TRBJ1-1): ETGVTQSPTHLIKTRGQQVTLRCSSQSGHNTVSWYQQALGQGPQFIFQYYREEENGRGNFPPRFSGLQFPNYSSELNVNALELDDSALYLCASSPDRGRVDAEAFFGQGTRLTVV.